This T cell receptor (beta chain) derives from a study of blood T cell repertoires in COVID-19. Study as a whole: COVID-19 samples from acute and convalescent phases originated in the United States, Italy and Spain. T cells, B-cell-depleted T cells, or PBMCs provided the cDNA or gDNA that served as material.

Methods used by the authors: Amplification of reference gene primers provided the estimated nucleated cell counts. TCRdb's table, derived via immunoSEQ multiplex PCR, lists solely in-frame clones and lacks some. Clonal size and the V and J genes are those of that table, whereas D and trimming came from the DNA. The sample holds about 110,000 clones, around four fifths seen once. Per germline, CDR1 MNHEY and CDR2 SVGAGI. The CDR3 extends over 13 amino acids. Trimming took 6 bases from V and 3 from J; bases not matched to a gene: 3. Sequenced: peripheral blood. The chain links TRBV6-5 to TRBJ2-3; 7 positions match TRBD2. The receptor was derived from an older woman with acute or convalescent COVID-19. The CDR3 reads CASRRTRTDTQYF. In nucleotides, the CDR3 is TGTGCCAGCAGACGGACTAGAACAGATACGCAGTATTTT.